The 19 T cell receptor beta chains below were found in one sample sequenced in a study of pediatric ulcerative colitis. This table comes from immunoSEQ multiplex PCR, and its TCRdb copy is limited to in-frame clones, with some not included. This table holds 15,000 to 20,000 clones, approximately 80% found once. During colonoscopy, one to two rectal pinch biopsies were collected. The sequenced sample was gut tissue. Receptors were obtained from a boy younger than 18 who was a control in a study of pediatric ulcerative colitis.

The chain has TRBV4-3 and TRBJ2-3, with 10 bases matching TRBD2. The CDR3 has 18 amino acids. CDR1 is LGHNA, CDR2 YSLEER, per germline. With 0 bases clipped from V and 3 bases from J, the junction kept 9 bases outside the gene matches. This chain's CDR3 is CASSQDRGLAAGTDTQYF. In nucleotides, the CDR3 is TGCGCCAGCAGCCAAGACCGAGGACTAGCGGCAGGAACAGATACGCAGTATTTT.

The genes are TRBV27 and TRBJ1-6; possible D gene TRBD1, 5 bases. V was pared by 5 bases and J by 9 bases, with 17 bases between. The CDR3 has 15 amino acids. Germline CDR1 and CDR2: MNHEY and SMNVEV (reference sequence). The CDR3 is CASSASRGFSSPLHF. As DNA, the CDR3 is TGTGCCAGCAGTGCTAGTCGGGGGTTCAGTTCACCCCTCCACTTT.

The chain joins TRBV5-1 to TRBJ1-1, with 7 bases fitting TRBD1. Germline V gene sequence: CDR1 SGHRS, CDR2 YFSETQ. The CDR3 sequence is 15 residues long. Losses at the gene ends were 1 base for V and 4 bases for J; bases not matched to a gene: 7. The CDR3 protein is CASSLKYAGGTEAFF. The CDR3 nucleotides are TGCGCCAGCAGCTTGAAGTATGCAGGGGGCACTGAAGCTTTCTTT.

The chain combines TRBV28 with TRBJ2-5; perhaps TRBD2 as D (5 bases). Germline CDR1 reads MDHEN; CDR2 reads SYDVKM. V was cut by 6 bases and J by 4 bases, with 9 bases left in between. This CDR3 is 12 amino acids long. For the CDR3, the DNA is TGTGCCAGCAGCGGGGTACGAGAGACCCAGTACTTC. This encodes CASSGVRETQYF.

The V call is TRBV15, the J call TRBJ2-7, with 9 bases that match TRBD1. CDR3 length: 15 residues. The germline V gene has CDR1 LNHNV and CDR2 YYDKDF (reference sequence). With V trimmed by 5 bases and J by 7 bases, 12 bases remained unmatched. Here the CDR3 DNA reads TGTGCCACCAGCCTAAACCGGGACAGGGTGAAAGAGCAGTACTTC. Translated, it gives CATSLNRDRVKEQYF.

The gene calls are TRBV9 and TRBJ2-1; TRBD2 matches 8 bases. The CDR3 totals 16 residues. Per the germline V gene, CDR1 is SGDLS and CDR2 is YYNGEE. V lost 6 bases and J lost 2; bases outside the gene matches: 10. In nucleotides, the CDR3 is TGTGCCAGCACCCATTCTGAGACTAGCGCCTACAATGAGCAGTTCTTC. Translating it yields CASTHSETSAYNEQFF.

The rearrangement uses TRBV25-1 and TRBJ2-5; 10 positions match TRBD1. Germline V gives CDR1 MGHDK, CDR2 SYGVNS. V lost 1 base and J lost 5; bases outside the gene matches: 4. This CDR3 contains 15 residues. Here the CDR3 DNA reads TGTGCCAGCAGTGAATTCAAGGACAGGGGGGAGACCCAGTACTTC. Translating it yields CASSEFKDRGETQYF. The entire variable domain, with the rest obtained from reference TRBV25-1 and TRBJ2-5, is as follows: EADIYQTPRYLVIGTGKKITLECSQTMGHDKMYWYQQDPGMELHLIHYSYGVNSTEKGDLSSESTVSRIRTEHFPLTLESARPSHTSQYLCASSEFKDRGETQYFGPGTRLLVL.

For the CDR3, the DNA is TGTGCCAGCTCACCAAGCGGGGGATTCGGGGAAAAACTGTTTTTT. It encodes CASSPSGGFGEKLFF. V is TRBV18 and J is TRBJ1-4; possible D gene TRBD1, 5 bases. The CDR3 runs 15 residues. V lost 2 bases, J lost 8 bases, and 15 bases lay in between. CDR1 and CDR2 (germline): KGHSH, LQKENI.

The chain combines TRBV27 with TRBJ2-7; perhaps TRBD1 as D (5 bases). The V end lost 6 bases, the J end lost 2 bases, and 23 bases lay between the germline ends. CDR3 length: 17 amino acids. Per germline, CDR1 MNHEY and CDR2 SMNVEV (reference sequence). The CDR3 protein is CASSLTSGAGSTYEQYF. The CDR3 DNA reads TGTGCCAGCAGCTTAACGAGTGGGGCAGGGTCTACCTACGAGCAGTACTTC.

This clone was found once. This chain joins TRBV5-5 and TRBJ2-7; D is ambiguous. Trimming removed 1 base from V and 5 bases from J, with 16 bases in between. CDR1 and CDR2 (germline): SGHKS, YYEKEE (reference sequence). CDR3 length: 15 amino acids. CDR3 nucleotides: TGTGCCAGCAGCTTGAGGGATGCAGGTCTTGACGAGCAGTACTTC. This sequence encodes CASSLRDAGLDEQYF.

This clone occurred once. This chain joins TRBV30 and TRBJ1-2, with 9 bases fitting TRBD1. J gave up 2 bases and V 2 bases, and 3 bases lay outside the gene matches. The CDR3 is 14 residues long. CDR1 and CDR2 from the germline V gene are GTSNPN and SVGIG (reference sequence). Written as DNA, the CDR3 is TGTGCCTGGAGTCACGGACAGGGGAACTATGGCTACACCTTC. This translates into CAWSHGQGNYGYTF.

The chain links TRBV28 to TRBJ2-7; a possible D gene is TRBD2 (5 bases). V gave up 6 bases and J gave up 7 bases, with 16 bases separating them. There are 13 residues in the CDR3. Germline V gene sequence: CDR1 MDHEN, CDR2 SYDVKM. CDR3 in DNA: TGTGCCAGCAGGTCGGAGGATACTAAGGAGCAGTACTTC. Protein product: CASRSEDTKEQYF.

This clone was counted only a few times. This rearrangement joins TRBV9 to TRBJ2-2; D unclear. CDR3 length: 13 amino acids. Germline CDR1 and CDR2: SGDLS and YYNGEE. V lost 0 bases to trimming and J lost 4 bases, with 4 bases between them. CDR3 amino acids: CASSVAGTGELFF. The DNA for the CDR3 is TGTGCCAGCAGCGTAGCAGGCACCGGGGAGCTGTTTTTT.

Comment on this clone: Other DNA variants within this sample encode the same CDR3. This sequence joins TRBV25-1 and TRBJ2-6; 8 bases agree with TRBD2. Germline values: CDR1 MGHDK, CDR2 SYGVNS. The ends lost 3 bases at V and 3 bases at J; junction bases unmatched: 4. There are 16 residues in the CDR3. The CDR3, as DNA: TGTGCCAGCAGTGACGGGGGGGCGCGTGGGGCCAACGTCCTGACTTTC. Amino acid sequence: CASSDGGARGANVLTF.

The sample holds a few counts of this clone. This chain connects TRBV15 to TRBJ2-1; TRBD2 matches at 7 bases. Germline CDR1 LNHNV, CDR2 YYDKDF (reference sequence). The CDR3 has 15 amino acids. With 5 bases clipped from V and 8 bases from J, the junction kept 12 bases outside the gene matches. The DNA for the CDR3 is TGTGCCACCAGCTGGGGACTACGGGGTGGTGATGAGCAGTTCTTC. Translation: CATSWGLRGGDEQFF.

The gene calls are TRBV7-8 and TRBJ1-4; the match to TRBD1 covers 10 bases. This CDR3 has 14 residues. V trimming: 3 bases; J trimming: 7 bases; junction bases outside the gene matches: 2. Germline loops: CDR1 SGHVS, CDR2 FQNEAQ. CDR3 sequence (DNA): TGTGCCAGCAGCTTCGGGACAGGGGTTGAAAAACTGTTTTTT. Protein: CASSFGTGVEKLFF.

The chain recombines TRBV6-6 with TRBJ1-5; possible D gene TRBD1, 6 bases. This CDR3 is 15 amino acids long. CDR1 is MNHNY, CDR2 SVGAGI, per germline (reference sequence). Deletions cut 6 bases from V and 0 bases from J, with 12 bases between. CDR3 nucleotides: TGTGCCAGCAGAAGACAGGCCCTTAGCAATCAGCCCCAGCATTTT. As protein: CASRRQALSNQPQHF.

This clone has more than one count but fewer than ten. The same CDR3 is also encoded by other DNA sequences in this sample. CDR3 region: CASSEAGQGANQPQHF. The CDR3 nucleotides read TGTGCCAGCAGTGAAGCCGGACAGGGGGCGAATCAGCCCCAGCATTTT. The chain uses TRBV2 and TRBJ1-5; 11 bases agree with TRBD1. Germline V gene lookup returns CDR1 SNHLY and CDR2 FYNNEI. The ends lost 0 bases at V and 4 bases at J; junction bases unmatched: 2. There are 16 residues in the CDR3.

J is TRBJ1-6 and V is TRBV10-3; D call uncertain. V was pared by 2 bases and J by 9 bases, with 8 bases between. Germline V lookup: CDR1 ENHRY, CDR2 SYGVKD. This CDR3 has 13 residues. CDR3 bases: TGTGCCATCAGTGAGGGGGTGGCTTCACCCCTCCACTTT. It translates to CAISEGVASPLHF.